This T cell receptor beta chain was recovered during a study of Graves' ophthalmopathy and Graves' hyperthyroidism. For repertoire sequencing, the TCR beta CDR3 regions were amplified from RNA transcripts. First-round RT-PCR employed HTBI primers, with a second-round multiplex PCR after it. MiXCR, applied by TCRdb to the multiplex PCR reads, yields one record per CDR3 protein. The sample yields about 700,000 distinct CDR3 sequences, just over 40% seen once. V was pared by 3 bases and J by 0 bases, with 8 bases of the junction left unmatched. The CDR3 contains 17 residues. Germline V gives CDR1 LNHDA, CDR2 SQIVND (reference sequence). The authors isolated PBMCs from 10 ml of fresh peripheral blood.

The TCR comes from an adult man with Graves' ophthalmopathy. The genes are TRBV19 and TRBJ1-5; 7 bases align to TRBD1. The sample consisted of peripheral blood. The CDR3 here is CASSIQPDRDSNQPQHF. The CDR3 DNA reads TGTGCCAGTAGTATCCAACCTGACAGGGATAGCAATCAGCCCCAGCATTTT.